Here is one T cell receptor beta chain with its context. The data were obtained in a study of T cell responses to AZD1222 COVID-19 vaccine. Method: immunoSEQ multiplex PCR; TCRdb's copy keeps in-frame clones and lacks some. The sample carries 200,000 to 300,000 clones, just over 90% recorded once. This clonotype was sampled from an adult in good health. Material: peripheral blood, obtained on day 0 of AZD1222 vaccination.

The CDR3 DNA reads as TGTGCCAGTAGTATAGGGGGGAGCGGGAGAAATGAGCAGTTCTTC. Translating gives CASSIGGSGRNEQFF. The V and J genes are TRBV19 and TRBJ2-1; 8 bases map to TRBD2. Per germline, CDR1 LNHDA and CDR2 SQIVND (reference sequence). The CDR3 has 15 amino acids. With V trimmed by 1 base and J by 7 bases, 6 bases remained unmatched.